The rows below give T cell receptor beta chains drawn from one sample of a study of regulatory T cells in long-lasting Graves disease. TCRdb reprocessed the multiplex PCR reads via MiXCR and lists one record per CDR3 protein. The table records 550,000 to 650,000 distinct CDR3 sequences, about 16% of them present only once. Separately, the same data were catalogued under a study of T cells in Graves' hyperthyroidism and ophthalmopathy.

Sequencing was performed on peripheral blood mononuclear cells (PBMCs), taken at new diagnosis, from a patient treated with antithyroid drugs. These TCRs come from a man between 18 and 35 years old with Graves disease. Each CDR3 is given with its conserved first and last residue. A D gene is named only where the DNA matches it firmly. Clone size is stated in some rows and not others, as once, few, many or a class when expanded.

d_call | j_call | v_call | clone_size | cdr3_aa | cdr3_nt
TRBD2 | TRBJ2-1 | TRBV28 | . | CASSSALLAGGPYNEQFF | TGTGCCAGCAGCTCAGCCCTACTAGCGGGAGGGCCCTACAATGAGCAGTTCTTC
TRBD1 | TRBJ2-6 | TRBV5-1 | . | CASSPTGESGANVLTF | TGCGCCAGCAGCCCTACAGGGGAGAGCGGGGCCAACGTCCTGACTTTC
. | TRBJ2-7 | TRBV20-1 | many | CSASWPGDEQYF | TGCAGTGCTAGTTGGCCGGGGGACGAGCAGTACTTC
. | TRBJ2-7 | TRBV12-3/TRBV12-4 | many | CASSERQPSYEQYF | TGTGCCAGCAGTGAGCGCCAGCCCTCCTACGAGCAGTACTTC
. | TRBJ2-1 | TRBV7-6 | few | CASSPSRAGHNEQFF | TGTGCCAGCAGCCCCTCCCGGGCGGGACACAATGAGCAGTTCTTC
. | TRBJ2-1 | TRBV2 | many | CATTPSSYNEQFF | TGTGCCACCACCCCGAGCTCCTACAATGAGCAGTTCTTC
TRBD1 | TRBJ2-7 | TRBV13 | . | CATGSTGEAYEQYF | TGTGCCACCGGATCGACAGGGGAAGCCTACGAGCAGTACTTC
. | TRBJ1-1 | TRBV3-1 | many | CASSRGLAGTEAFF | TGTGCCAGCAGCAGGGGCTTAGCGGGCACTGAAGCTTTCTTT
TRBD1 | TRBJ1-1 | TRBV28 | many | CASSLPGQGNTEAFF | TGTGCCAGCAGTTTGCCAGGACAGGGAAACACTGAAGCTTTCTTT
. | TRBJ1-2 | TRBV12-3/TRBV12-4 | many | CASGGVTNYGYTF | TGTGCCAGCGGTGGCGTCACTAACTATGGCTACACCTTC